Each of the 7 T cell receptor beta chains below was sequenced from the same sample in a study of T-cell memory formation after mild COVID-19. TCRdb reprocessed the 5' RACE reads via MiXCR and lists one record per CDR3 protein. The table has about 470,000 distinct CDR3 sequences, roughly 25% seen once. Sequencing was performed on PBMCs or a T cell subset sorted from them (not recorded which). These receptors all come from an adult woman who had mild COVID-19 (a few samples of this study predate the infection). Cell type and time point are not known.

V usage is TRBV11-2 and J usage is TRBJ1-2; D is ambiguous. V was clipped by 5 bases and J by 0 bases, with 10 bases between them. Germline CDR1 SGHAT, CDR2 FQNNGV. This CDR3 comprises 14 residues. The CDR3 reads CASSPSSANYGYTF. The CDR3 DNA reads as TGTGCCAGCAGCCCTAGTTCGGCTAACTATGGCTACACCTTC.

V is TRBV6-5 and J is TRBJ2-1, with D hard to call. Trimming removed 6 bases from V and 6 bases from J, with 9 bases in between. This CDR3 comprises 12 residues. Germline CDR1 MNHEY, CDR2 SVGAGI. The CDR3 nucleotides read TGTGCCAGCAGCCCGAACTTCAATGAGCAGTTCTTC. Translation gives CASSPNFNEQFF.

This clonotype was counted a few times. The chain links TRBV12-3 or TRBV12-4 to TRBJ1-1, with D unclear. The CDR3 is made up of 13 amino acids. The V end lost 6 bases, the J end lost 6 bases, and 14 bases lay between the germline ends. This CDR3 is CASRPLQFAEAFF. The CDR3 DNA reads TGTGCCAGCAGGCCCCTACAGTTCGCTGAAGCTTTCTTT.

This chain joins TRBV27 and TRBJ1-2; 10 nucleotides match TRBD1. The CDR3 consists of 13 residues. The junction had 4 bases not matched to a gene; V was cut back by 7 bases and J by 5 bases. CDR1 is MNHEY, CDR2 SMNVEV, per germline (reference sequence). The CDR3 here is CASTGQGIYGYTF. The CDR3 DNA reads as TGTGCCAGCACGGGACAGGGGATTTATGGCTACACCTTC.

The rearrangement links TRBV6-6 to TRBJ2-2, with D possibly matching TRBD1 (5 bases). Trimming took off 4 bases at V and 7 bases at J, with 10 bases between the two ends. The length of the CDR3 is 13 residues. The germline gives CDR1 MNHNY, CDR2 SVGAGI (reference sequence). This CDR3 is CASSWGANGELFF. The CDR3 bases are TGTGCCAGCAGTTGGGGCGCTAACGGGGAGCTGTTTTTT.

This clonotype was seen only a few times. The CDR3 is CARSLKASGSNADTQYF. CDR3 coding DNA: TGTGCCAGAAGCTTGAAGGCTAGCGGGAGTAACGCAGATACGCAGTATTTT. The gene calls are TRBV5-3 and TRBJ2-3; 10 nucleotides line up with TRBD2. TRBV5-3 belongs to the ORF category, with a function that is uncertain. The CDR3 contains 17 residues. The V and J ends lost 1 base and 4 bases, in that order; junction bases with no gene match: 9.

V is TRBV6-1 and J is TRBJ1-1; 7 bases match TRBD1. Trimming removed 4 bases from V and 4 bases from J; junction bases left unmatched: 3. The CDR3 contains 13 residues. Germline CDR1 and CDR2: MNHNS and SASEGT. Written as DNA, the CDR3 is TGTGCCAGCAGTGGCAGGGGGGGCACTGAAGCTTTCTTT. This translates into CASSGRGGTEAFF.